The present T cell receptor beta chain was sequenced within a study of human T cells and chemical hapten exposure. This CDR3 is 12 amino acids long. Trimming removed 4 bases from V and 10 bases from J, with 11 bases in between. Germline V CDR1 and CDR2: LGHDT, YNNKEL (reference sequence). Time point denoted: patch test 3, about 24 weeks after DPC sensitization. The sample's treatment: therapeutic diphenylcyclopropenone sensitization with weekly scalp DPC. Each CDR3 protein gets one entry after TCRdb re-called the RACE reads with MiXCR. The top ten hold roughly 2.6% of the sample, which has more than 85,000 distinct CDR3 sequences, 34% seen once.

The sample here was whole blood, taken in connection with sensitization to the hapten diphenylcyclopropenone (DPC). The rearrangement joins TRBV3-1 to TRBJ2-1; D is possibly TRBD2 (5 bases). The source of this sequence is a man aged 35 to 55 with alopecia areata. Some clones in this sample may be carry-over from other donors' samples. The CDR3 region has the DNA TGTGCCAGCAGCCGGACTTTGCGGGAGCAGTTCTTC. Residues: CASSRTLREQFF.